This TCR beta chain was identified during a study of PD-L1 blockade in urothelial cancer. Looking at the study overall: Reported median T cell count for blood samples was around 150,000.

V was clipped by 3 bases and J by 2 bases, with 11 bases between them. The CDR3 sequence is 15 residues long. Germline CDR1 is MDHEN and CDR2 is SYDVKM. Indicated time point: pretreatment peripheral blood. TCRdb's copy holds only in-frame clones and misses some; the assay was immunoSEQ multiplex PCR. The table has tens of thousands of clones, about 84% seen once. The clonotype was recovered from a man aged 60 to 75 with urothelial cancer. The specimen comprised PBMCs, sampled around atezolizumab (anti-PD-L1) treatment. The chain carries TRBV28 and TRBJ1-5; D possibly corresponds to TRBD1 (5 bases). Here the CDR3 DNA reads TGTGCCAGCAGTTTTGGACAAATCGGCAATCAGCCCCAGCATTTT. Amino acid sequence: CASSFGQIGNQPQHF.